This is a list of T cell receptor beta chains from one sample in a study of blood T cell repertoires in COVID-19. TCRdb's copy holds only in-frame clones and misses some; the assay was immunoSEQ multiplex PCR. The sample carries over 95,000 clones, around 84% recorded once. Sample: peripheral blood. These receptors all stem from a man in his 70s with active or convalescent COVID-19. Both conserved end residues are part of each CDR3. Each record gives: clone size, D gene, V gene, J gene, CDR3 protein, CDR3 DNA. A D gene is named only where the DNA matches it firmly. Size is stated for part of the rows, as once, few or many counts, or as a class when the clone is expanded.

-	TRBD1	TRBV5-1	TRBJ1-3	CASSLGQGGNTIYF	TGCGCCAGCAGCCTAGGACAGGGTGGAAACACCATATATTTT
-	TRBD2	TRBV6-2/TRBV6-3	TRBJ2-1	CASSLRGDSYNEQFF	TGTGCCAGCAGCCTACGGGGGGACTCCTACAATGAGCAGTTCTTC
-	-	TRBV5-1	TRBJ2-6	CASSLDPVSGANVLTF	TGCGCCAGCAGCTTGGATCCGGTCTCTGGGGCCAACGTCCTGACTTTC
-	TRBD1	TRBV7-9	TRBJ2-6	CASSLAGTGAFGANVLTF	TGTGCCAGCAGCTTAGCTGGAACAGGGGCCTTCGGGGCCAACGTCCTGACTTTC
-	TRBD1	TRBV28	TRBJ2-7	CASSLGQGGYEQYF	TGTGCCAGCAGTTTAGGACAGGGGGGCTACGAGCAGTACTTC
-	-	TRBV24-1	TRBJ2-1	CATSDPGFGYYNEQFF	TGTGCCACCAGTGATCCCGGGTTCGGTTACTACAATGAGCAGTTCTTC
-	-	TRBV19	TRBJ2-2	CASSGSGELFF	TGTGCCAGCTCAGGGTCCGGGGAGCTGTTTTTT
-	-	TRBV10-3	TRBJ1-1	CAISEYRGNTEAFF	TGTGCCATCAGTGAGTATCGGGGGAACACTGAAGCTTTCTTT
-	-	TRBV7-9	TRBJ1-4	CASSFTVEEKLFF	TGTGCCAGCAGCTTTACGGTGGAGGAAAAACTGTTTTTT
-	-	TRBV2	TRBJ1-4	CASTPQGLPNEKLFF	TGTGCCAGCACCCCCCAGGGCCTACCTAATGAAAAACTGTTTTTT
-	-	TRBV7-3	TRBJ2-2	CATSRGRTGELFF	TGTGCCACCAGTAGAGGGCGCACCGGGGAGCTGTTTTTT
-	-	TRBV24-1	TRBJ2-1	CATRGPDEQFF	TGTGCCACCAGGGGCCCCGATGAGCAGTTCTTC
-	-	TRBV30	TRBJ1-1	CAWSVLMNTEAFF	TGTGCCTGGAGTGTACTAATGAACACTGAAGCTTTCTTT
-	-	TRBV9	TRBJ1-1	CASSVGHQNTEAFF	TGTGCCAGCAGCGTAGGACATCAGAACACTGAAGCTTTCTTT
-	TRBD2	TRBV9	TRBJ2-3	CASSVATGGDTQYF	TGTGCCAGCAGCGTAGCTACGGGGGGAGATACGCAGTATTTT
-	TRBD2	TRBV11-2	TRBJ2-1	CASSFDRSLGGGKYEQFF	TGTGCCAGCAGCTTCGACCGAAGTCTGGGCGGGGGAAAGTATGAGCAGTTCTTC
-	TRBD2	TRBV5-1	TRBJ2-1	CASSYEAGGPYNEQFF	TGCGCCAGCAGCTACGAAGCGGGGGGGCCCTACAATGAGCAGTTCTTC
-	-	TRBV7-2	TRBJ1-2	CASSLDRSPLTDGYTF	TGTGCCAGCAGCTTAGATCGGAGTCCACTAACGGATGGCTACACCTTC
-	TRBD2	TRBV19	TRBJ2-3	CASTGLAGGTDTQYF	TGTGCCAGTACCGGACTAGCGGGGGGCACAGATACGCAGTATTTT
-	TRBD1	TRBV10-3	TRBJ2-1	CAISGQGEYNEQFF	TGTGCCATCAGCGGACAGGGGGAATACAATGAGCAGTTCTTC
-	TRBD2	TRBV6-2/TRBV6-3	TRBJ2-3	CASSTTSPGTSDTQYF	TGTGCCAGCAGTACGACTAGCCCCGGTACTTCAGATACGCAGTATTTT
-	TRBD2	TRBV7-6	TRBJ2-5	CASSLGAGSGIETQYF	TGTGCCAGCAGCTTAGGGGCAGGTAGCGGGATAGAGACCCAGTACTTC
-	TRBD1	TRBV25-1	TRBJ1-1	CASSHRGRAFF	TGTGCCAGCAGTCACAGGGGTAGGGCTTTCTTT
once	-	TRBV24-1	TRBJ2-5	CATSDLSGGKETQYF	TGTGCCACCAGTGATTTGAGCGGCGGTAAAGAGACCCAGTACTTC
-	TRBD1	TRBV6-2/TRBV6-3	TRBJ1-4	CASSYRLQGGEKLFF	TGTGCCAGCAGTTACCGATTACAGGGGGGCGAAAAACTGTTTTTT
-	-	TRBV6-5	TRBJ2-3	CASSYGQVVTDTQYF	TGTGCCAGCAGTTACGGGCAGGTGGTCACAGATACGCAGTATTTT
-	TRBD1	TRBV28	TRBJ1-2	CASSSGGYGYTF	TGTGCCAGCAGTTCAGGGGGCTATGGCTACACCTTC
-	TRBD1	TRBV2	TRBJ1-5	CASSDGRQGPYNQPQHF	TGTGCCAGCAGTGATGGTCGACAGGGGCCCTACAATCAGCCCCAGCATTTT
-	TRBD1	TRBV29-1	TRBJ2-7	CSVEQDRSYEQYF	TGCAGCGTTGAACAGGACAGGTCCTACGAGCAGTACTTC
-	-	TRBV28	TRBJ1-5	CASSLRGGNQPQHF	TGTGCCAGCAGTTTAAGGGGTGGCAATCAGCCCCAGCATTTT
-	TRBD1	TRBV11-2	TRBJ2-3	CASSLFSGGASDTQYF	TGTGCCAGCAGCTTGTTCTCAGGGGGCGCATCAGATACGCAGTATTTT
-	-	TRBV20-1	TRBJ2-1	CSASRGGNEQFF	TGCAGTGCTAGTCGGGGTGGGAATGAGCAGTTCTTC
-	-	TRBV5-1	TRBJ2-5	CASSLRGAMEETQYF	TGCGCCAGCAGCTTGCGGGGGGCAATGGAAGAGACCCAGTACTTC
-	TRBD1	TRBV6-2/TRBV6-3	TRBJ2-7	CASSYAHRGDYEQYF	TGTGCCAGCAGTTACGCCCACAGGGGGGACTACGAGCAGTACTTC
-	TRBD1	TRBV12-3/TRBV12-4	TRBJ2-5	CASGDRGQETQYF	TGTGCCAGCGGGGACAGGGGGCAAGAGACCCAGTACTTC
-	-	TRBV6-5	TRBJ2-5	CASSSTGSLETQYF	TGTGCCAGCAGTTCGACTGGCTCTTTGGAGACCCAGTACTTC
few	-	TRBV5-6	TRBJ2-1	CASSLDRSSYNEQFF	TGTGCCAGCAGCTTGGACAGGAGCTCCTACAATGAGCAGTTCTTC
-	-	TRBV3-1/TRBV3-2	TRBJ2-7	CASSQDPSGGYEQYF	TGTGCCAGCAGCCAAGATCCATCCGGGGGCTACGAGCAGTACTTC
few	-	TRBV5-1	TRBJ2-2	CASSLGGSTGKVIGELFF	TGCGCCAGCAGCTTGGGGGGTTCGACAGGAAAGGTGATCGGGGAGCTGTTTTTT
-	-	TRBV6-6	TRBJ2-1	CAAYLGVQGNEQFF	TGTGCCGCCTATCTAGGGGTTCAGGGGAATGAGCAGTTCTTC
-	-	TRBV5-1	TRBJ2-5	CASSEDEGTLGETQYF	TGCGCCAGCAGCGAAGACGAGGGCACGTTGGGTGAGACCCAGTACTTC
-	TRBD1	TRBV7-2	TRBJ1-2	CASSPTRDRALGYTF	TGTGCCAGCAGCCCTACCCGGGACAGGGCCCTTGGCTACACCTTC
-	TRBD1	TRBV6-5	TRBJ2-2	CASSYRWTGVGGELFF	TGTGCCAGCAGTTACCGTTGGACAGGGGTGGGCGGGGAGCTGTTTTTT
-	-	TRBV5-1	TRBJ2-1	CASSFTIAASYNEQFF	TGCGCCAGCAGCTTCACTATAGCGGCCTCCTACAATGAGCAGTTCTTC
-	-	TRBV6-5	TRBJ2-5	CASSPRWRETQYF	TGTGCCAGCAGTCCTAGGTGGAGAGAGACCCAGTACTTC
-	TRBD1	TRBV18	TRBJ1-1	CASSPGQGNTEAFF	TGTGCCAGCTCACCCGGACAGGGTAACACTGAAGCTTTCTTT
-	TRBD1	TRBV7-2	TRBJ1-2	CASSLGDRIYGYTF	TGTGCCAGCAGCTTAGGGGACAGAATCTATGGCTACACCTTC
-	-	TRBV30	TRBJ2-1	CAWSVLAGPYNEQFF	TGTGCCTGGAGTGTACTGGCGGGACCCTACAATGAGCAGTTCTTC
-	-	TRBV6-5	TRBJ1-2	CASTEDALGEGYTF	TGTGCCAGCACCGAGGACGCCCTCGGGGAAGGCTACACCTTC
-	TRBD1	TRBV2	TRBJ1-5	CASSEARQGGQPQHF	TGTGCCAGCAGTGAAGCGAGGCAGGGGGGTCAGCCCCAGCATTTT
-	-	TRBV5-4	TRBJ2-1	CASSLDPQTGFEQFF	TGTGCCAGCAGCTTGGACCCCCAAACAGGGTTCGAGCAGTTCTTC
-	TRBD1	TRBV2	TRBJ1-2	CASIDNLDRPPLF	TGTGCCAGCATCGATAATTTGGACAGGCCGCCTCTCTTC
-	-	TRBV19	TRBJ2-5	CASSMSGLSRPTQETQYF	TGTGCCAGTAGTATGTCGGGACTGTCGCGCCCGACACAAGAGACCCAGTACTTC
-	-	TRBV9	TRBJ2-5	CASSVQEGAGGLETQYF	TGTGCCAGCAGCGTGCAGGAGGGGGCGGGAGGTTTGGAGACCCAGTACTTC
-	TRBD2	TRBV2	TRBJ2-1	CASTGVRASGGAVNEQFF	TGTGCCAGCACGGGAGTTCGAGCTAGCGGGGGGGCGGTCAATGAGCAGTTCTTC
-	-	TRBV5-4	TRBJ1-2	CASSLANGRGYGYTF	TGTGCCAGCAGCTTGGCCAACGGCAGGGGTTATGGCTACACCTTC
-	-	TRBV7-9	TRBJ2-3	CASSLGAGPTDTQYF	TGTGCCAGCAGCTTAGGGGCAGGGCCCACAGATACGCAGTATTTT
-	TRBD2	TRBV7-9	TRBJ2-7	CASSWGEGSSYEQYF	TGTGCCAGCAGCTGGGGGGAGGGGAGCTCCTACGAGCAGTACTTC